These T cell receptor beta chains were read from a single sample in a study of OX40 agonist ivuxolimab in advanced cancers. Profiled with immunoSEQ multiplex PCR; TCRdb holds only in-frame clones, not every one. The sample comprises more than 80,000 clones, about 89% of which are singletons, and more than 7.5% rests with the top ten. Source: CD4+ or CD8+ T cells sorted from blood, taken in a trial of the OX40 agonist ivuxolimab. The source is an adult with an advanced solid tumor such as melanoma, head and neck, liver or kidney cancer. Each CDR3 is given with its conserved first and last residue. Each record gives: D gene, J gene, V gene, CDR3 protein. The D gene is left open where the match is weak.

>-|TRBJ1-2|TRBV28
CASKPTGGYGYTF
>TRBD1|TRBJ1-4|TRBV28
CASSFPLGQATNEKLFF
>TRBD1|TRBJ1-5|TRBV27
CASSHGTVGRNQPQHF
>-|TRBJ1-5|TRBV30
CAWSVSVSNQPQHF
>-|TRBJ1-1|TRBV30
CAWSPWGGTEAFF
>-|TRBJ1-5|TRBV5-4
CASSCNQPQHF
>TRBD1|TRBJ2-2|TRBV6-5
CATLTGGNTGELFF
>-|TRBJ1-5|TRBV28
CASSLYQGGQPQHF
>-|TRBJ1-6|TRBV7-2
CASSLRTYNSPLHF
>TRBD1|TRBJ1-2|TRBV19
CASSAPGQGLGYTF
>-|TRBJ2-2|TRBV5-1
CASSLANGGQATGELFF
>-|TRBJ2-3|TRBV6-5
CASSYLTFGTDTQYF
>-|TRBJ2-3|TRBV28
CASSSPFSGRTSTSGDTQYF
>TRBD1|TRBJ1-2|TRBV30
CAWSRDRRIVYGYTF
>-|TRBJ2-5|TRBV27
CASSLKPQETQYF
>-|TRBJ2-1|TRBV6-1
CASSHTPLTSNEQFF